The TCR beta chain under discussion was sequenced for a study of glioma-infiltrating T cells after dendritic cell vaccination. As to time point: after dendritic cell vaccination, including at tumor progression/relapse. Isocitrate dehydrogenase mutation was absent in all glioblastoma patients. Before vaccination, two weeks after the third vaccination, and at progression, PBMC were collected. Germline CDR1 is SGHNT and CDR2 is YYREEE (reference sequence). CDR3 length: 16 amino acids. The V and J ends lost 2 bases and 1 base respectively, with 13 bases between them. General study results and limits: Few patients contributed both blood and tumor specimens.

In the case of this clone: Its antigen is still unknown.

Primers: 60 V beta forward and 13 J beta reverse. The data were produced by immunoSEQ multiplex PCR, yet TCRdb's version contains in-frame clones alone and is incomplete. The table lists roughly 85,000 clones, 85% of them singletons. The receptor comes from a human donor with glioblastoma. J is TRBJ2-1 and V is TRBV5-4; TRBD1 might be the D (6 bases). The source material was blood, sampled after dendritic cell vaccination. The CDR3 loop reads CASSLTGKASYNEQFF. DNA of the CDR3: TGTGCCAGCAGCTTAACAGGGAAGGCGTCCTACAATGAGCAGTTCTTC.